The clone carrying this TCR beta chain was counted ten times or more. Its antigen remains unidentified. The DNA ends 3 residues before the CDR3 does, and the rest of the CDR3 is filled in from the germline J gene. Germline V gene lookup returns CDR1 DFQATT and CDR2 SNEGSKA (reference sequence). The CDR3 contains 16 residues. Trimming cost V 1 base and J 0 bases; bases outside gene matches: 4. Clones were sequenced by immunoSEQ multiplex PCR, and TCRdb holds only the in-frame ones, with some missing. The sample includes 9,400 or so clones, none of them occurring once. This record comes from a study of T cell clonality in common variable immunodeficiency. Findings and limits, study-wide: Reportedly, TCR beta sequences from common variable immunodeficiency showed fewer deletions and N-nucleotide insertions.

This clonotype originated in a human donor with common variable immunodeficiency. The gene calls are TRBV20-1 and TRBJ2-7; 12 bases align to TRBD2. Sample: peripheral blood mononuclear cells. CDR3 in amino acids: CSARALAGGSSYEQYF. CDR3 bases read: TGCAGTGCTAGAGCGCTAGCGGGGGGGAGCTCCTACGAG.